This T cell receptor (beta chain) was recorded in a study of cytomegalovirus exposure and HLA in healthy donors. Study findings and constraints: A prior analysis recorded that most TCR beta V segments were productive about 87% or about 30% of the time. Under in vitro conditions, a few CMV-associated chains were confirmed as specific for CMV antigens.

Germline assignment: CDR1 MNHNS and CDR2 SASEGT. This CDR3 comprises 15 residues. Trimming removed 6 bases from V and 0 bases from J, with 12 bases in between. In this sample, this clone turned up a few times. Antigen unknown. The PCR used 60 Vbeta and 13 Jbeta primers. Original handling: Per a later analysis, the number of unique TCR beta chains was some 80 million, of which roughly 11 million were shared. Only in-frame clones appear in the TCRdb table, and some are missing; sequencing was by immunoSEQ multiplex PCR. V, J and clone size are taken as reported in that table, and D and trimming were inferred from the DNA itself. The repertoire has about 98,000 clones, roughly 70% of them found once; the top ten carry 1.5% to 2%.

The receptor was derived from a male donor in good health and CMV-seronegative. The sequenced sample consisted of PBMCs. The gene calls are TRBV6-1 and TRBJ1-3, with D perhaps matching TRBD1 (6 bases). CDR3 sequence: CASSRQAFSGNTIYF. The CDR3 DNA is TGTGCCAGCAGCAGACAGGCGTTCTCTGGAAACACCATATATTTT.